This is a list of T cell receptor beta chains from one sample in a study of T cells in Graves' hyperthyroidism and ophthalmopathy. TCRdb passed the multiplex PCR reads through MiXCR, listing each CDR3 protein once. The table lists around 420,000 distinct CDR3 sequences, about a sixth of them singletons. Material for sequencing was blood. These receptors came from a woman between 18 and 29 years old with Graves' hyperthyroidism. Each CDR3 is given without its conserved first and last residue.

>TRBJ1-5|TRBV6-2/TRBV6-3
ASSYSTFDLNQPQH
>TRBJ2-1|TRBV29-1
SVEATYNEQF
>TRBJ2-1|TRBV7-2
ASSLPLGEGKRGEQF
>TRBJ2-1|TRBV7-3
ASSLIPSGRYNEQF
>TRBJ2-1|TRBV7-3
ASSLVSGDPYNEQF
>TRBJ1-1|TRBV28
ASSPHRLWGKDMNTEAF
>TRBJ1-1|TRBV11-2
ASSLGQGVSAAF
>TRBJ2-7|TRBV18
ASSTSGGLSEQY
>TRBJ1-2|TRBV3-1
ASSQDRAYYGYT
>TRBJ2-3|TRBV2
ASRKTSLTDTQY
>TRBJ2-7|TRBV6-1
ASSESGGVDEQY
>TRBJ2-5|TRBV5-5
ASSLNVGGTAETQY
>TRBJ2-1|TRBV29-1
SAQTSGRTYNEQF
>TRBJ2-7|TRBV2
ASSQDRVIYEQY
>TRBJ2-1|TRBV2
ASSERGISYNEQF
>TRBJ2-7|TRBV20-1
SASLSKGWIYEQY
>TRBJ2-3|TRBV2
ASSERLGVSTDTQY
>TRBJ1-4|TRBV6-1
ASSVTLRREKLF
>TRBJ2-2|TRBV7-9
ASSLTNSNTGELF
>TRBJ1-2|TRBV10-3
AMRQGILSGYT
>TRBJ2-1|TRBV29-1
SVGGLAGGDEQF
>TRBJ1-1|TRBV11-1
ASSYFSLNTEAF
>TRBJ2-7|TRBV7-9
ASSRTITGGSSYEQY
>TRBJ2-7|TRBV5-5
ASSKKKRDGTDNYEQY
>TRBJ2-7|TRBV29-1
SVGLYEQY
>TRBJ1-2|TRBV20-1
SAREGGSGYGYT
>TRBJ2-4|TRBV14
ASSQDFEIQY
>TRBJ1-6|TRBV29-1
SAGQSRSSPLH
>TRBJ2-5|TRBV9
ASSATELAGGETQY
>TRBJ2-7|TRBV11-2
ASSLKTGWAYEQY
>TRBJ2-5|TRBV3-1
ASSHSDGDQETQY
>TRBJ2-7|TRBV20-1
SARAAGRDEQY
>TRBJ2-5|TRBV6-5
ASSYSVRLTGTETQY
>TRBJ2-1|TRBV7-2
ASSPDGTYNEQF
>TRBJ2-7|TRBV7-2
ASSSYPTGTYEQY
>TRBJ1-5|TRBV5-5
ASSSTGIQPQH
>TRBJ2-2|TRBV19
ASRPRFAESTGELF
>TRBJ1-1|TRBV12-3/TRBV12-4
ASRTNTGTGRSTEAF
>TRBJ1-2|TRBV6-1
ASSLDRESYGYT
>TRBJ1-2|TRBV4-3
ASSQDRGANYGYT
>TRBJ1-3|TRBV4-1
ASSQGNNRASGNTIY
>TRBJ2-7|TRBV20-1
SARGETGESYEQY
>TRBJ1-2|TRBV20-1
SARDRRLPYGYT
>TRBJ1-1|TRBV18
ASSPFGEVTEAF
>TRBJ2-3|TRBV7-2
ASSLATSGKSTDTQY